This note documents a single TCR beta chain sequence. In the source study's methods: Quantification of nucleated cells was approximated via reference gene primer amplification. Method: immunoSEQ multiplex PCR; TCRdb's copy keeps in-frame clones and lacks some. That table supplies the V and J calls and clone size; D and trimming were determined from the DNA. There are roughly 130,000 clones in the sample; 79% occur only once, and under 4.5% lies in the top ten. This sample was included in a study of blood T cell repertoires in COVID-19. The overall study: Acute-phase and convalescent COVID-19 samples originated in the United States, Italy and Spain. PBMCs, B-cell-depleted T cells, or T cells provided the cDNA or gDNA that made up the material.

Trimming took 3 bases from V and 1 from J, leaving 10 bases between them. The CDR3 sequence is 15 residues long. Germline V CDR1 and CDR2: SGHTA, FQGNSA. This chain uses TRBV7-2 with TRBJ1-5; TRBD1 is a possible D gene (5 bases). Sample: peripheral blood. This TCR was sampled from a man aged 55 to 70 with acute or convalescent COVID-19. CDR3 residues: CASSFDSASNQPQHF. As DNA, the CDR3 is TGTGCCAGCAGCTTTGACAGTGCGAGCAATCAGCCCCAGCATTTT.